Each of the 10 T cell receptor beta chains below was sequenced from the same sample in a study of blood T cell repertoires in COVID-19. This table comes from immunoSEQ multiplex PCR, and its TCRdb copy is limited to in-frame clones, with some not included. The table lists 77,000 or so clones, roughly 70% of them singletons. The sequenced sample consisted of peripheral blood. The source of these receptors is a human donor with acute or convalescent COVID-19. The donor label of this sample is uncertain.

The J gene is TRBJ1-1, the V gene TRBV19, with 9 bases matching TRBD1. After removal of 3 bases from V and 6 bases from J, the junction contained 2 bases not matched to a gene. This CDR3 is built from 13 residues. Germline V lookup: CDR1 LNHDA, CDR2 SQIVND (reference sequence). The CDR3 here is CASSMDRGPEAFF. Written as DNA, the CDR3 is TGTGCCAGTAGTATGGACAGGGGTCCTGAAGCTTTCTTT. Filled out from reference TRBV19 and TRBJ1-1, the complete variable domain reads DGGITQSPKYLFRKEGQNVTLSCEQNLNHDAMYWYRQDPGQGLRLIYYSQIVNDFQKGDIAEGYSVSREKKESFPLTVTSAQKNPTAFYLCASSMDRGPEAFFGQGTRLTVV.

This chain links TRBV28 with TRBJ2-5, with 7 bases that match TRBD2. The trim removed 8 bases at V and 5 bases at J, leaving 8 bases unmatched. CDR1 and CDR2 (germline): MDHEN, SYDVKM. This CDR3 has 13 residues. CDR3 sequence reads: CASSGGGRETQYF. The CDR3 nucleotides are TGTGCCAGCTCGGGCGGGGGTCGGGAGACCCAGTACTTC.

This rearrangement joins TRBV28 to TRBJ2-3; 9 bases map to TRBD2. V shed 8 bases, J shed 5 bases, and the junction held 14 bases outside the gene matches. Germline CDR1 reads MDHEN; CDR2 reads SYDVKM. This CDR3 has 16 residues. The CDR3 protein is CASPLADRTSVDTQYF. DNA of the CDR3: TGTGCCAGCCCCTTAGCTGATAGGACTAGCGTAGATACGCAGTATTTT. The full variable domain, rest sourced from reference TRBV28 and TRBJ2-3, is DVKVTQSSRYLVKRTGEKVFLECVQDMDHENMFWYRQDPGLGLRLIYFSYDVKMKEKGDIPEGYSVSREKKERFSLILESASTNQTSMYLCASPLADRTSVDTQYFGPGTRLTVL.

V gene TRBV19 combines with J gene TRBJ2-2, with 9 bases lining up with TRBD2. V trimming: 3 bases; J trimming: 4 bases; junction bases outside the gene matches: 6. In germline, CDR1 is LNHDA, CDR2 SQIVND (reference sequence). The CDR3 is 16 residues long. The CDR3 nucleotides read TGTGCCAGTAGTATTGGTAGCGGGGGTGCCACCGGGGAGCTGTTTTTT. It codes for CASSIGSGGATGELFF.

V gene TRBV11-1 combines with J gene TRBJ2-7; 13 bases line up with TRBD2. The CDR3 loop spans 16 amino acids. Germline V lookup: CDR1 SGHAT, CDR2 FQDESV (reference sequence). The V gene end was trimmed by 5 bases and the J gene end by 2 bases; junction bases not matched to a gene: 6. CDR3 in amino acids: CASSPGLAGVPYEQYF. CDR3 sequence (DNA): TGTGCCAGCAGCCCAGGACTAGCGGGAGTCCCCTACGAGCAGTACTTC.

The chain employs TRBV4-2 and TRBJ1-3, with D possibly TRBD1 on 5 matching bases. V gave up 0 bases and J gave up 6 bases, with 12 bases separating them. The germline V gene has CDR1 LGHNA and CDR2 YNFKEQ. This CDR3 has 15 amino acids. The CDR3 protein is CASSQDPGYSNTIYF. For the CDR3, the DNA is TGTGCCAGCAGCCAAGATCCAGGGTATTCAAACACCATATATTTT.

V usage is TRBV7-2 and J usage is TRBJ1-2, with 9 positions matching TRBD1. The J segment lost 4 bases and the V segment lost 5 bases, leaving 2 bases of the junction unmatched. The CDR3 totals 13 residues. Germline-derived CDR1 and CDR2 are SGHTA and FQGNSA. The CDR3 nucleotides read TGTGCCAGCAGCCGGGGACAGGGCTATGGCTACACCTTC. Its translation is CASSRGQGYGYTF.

This clone was detected only once. The chain uses TRBV6-5 and TRBJ1-4, with D maybe TRBD1 (5 bases). Germline loops: CDR1 MNHEY, CDR2 SVGAGI. V was trimmed by 2 bases and J by 7 bases, leaving 11 bases between them. The length of the CDR3 is 14 residues. The CDR3 region has the DNA TGTGCCAGCAGTTACGTGGGGCACGGTGAAAAACTGTTTTTT. It encodes CASSYVGHGEKLFF.

As regards this clone: The sample carries other DNA sequences with the same CDR3. The V gene is TRBV7-2, the J gene TRBJ1-2; tentative D call: TRBD1 (5 bases). The CDR3 sequence is 14 residues long. Trimming took off 5 bases at V and 3 bases at J, with 13 bases between the two ends. CDR1 is SGHTA, CDR2 FQGNSA, per germline. This CDR3 is CASSPRGGDYGYTF. The DNA for the CDR3 is TGTGCCAGCAGCCCCCGGGGGGGTGACTATGGCTACACCTTC. The full variable domain, its missing parts supplied by reference TRBV7-2 and TRBJ1-2, is GAGVSQSPSNKVTEKGKDVELRCDPISGHTALYWYRQSLGQGLEFLIYFQGNSAPDKSGLPSDRFSAERTGGSVSTLTIQRTQQEDSAVYLCASSPRGGDYGYTFGSGTRLTVV.

The chain recombines TRBV28 with TRBJ1-2; D is unresolved. Per germline, CDR1 MDHEN and CDR2 SYDVKM. The ends were cut back, 5 bases at V and 7 bases at J, with 11 bases in the middle. This CDR3 has 12 residues. CDR3 sequence (DNA): TGTGCCAGCAGTCCCGTCGGTCGTGGCTACACCTTC. The encoded protein is CASSPVGRGYTF.